Below, 8 T cell receptor beta chains from the same sample are listed, as sequenced in a study of TIL therapy for anti-PD-1-resistant metastatic lung cancer. Time point noted: pre-treatment sample, taken before nivolumab and TIL therapy. Sequencing used immunoSEQ v3. Measured with immunoSEQ multiplex PCR; TCRdb has only the in-frame clones, and not every one. The sample carries 52,000 or so clones, roughly four fifths recorded once. This specimen consisted of blood, obtained at baseline. Every receptor here comes from a person aged 25 to 80 with non-small cell lung cancer.

This clone was picked up a small number of times. This sequence joins TRBV15 and TRBJ1-1; D may be TRBD1 (6 bases). CDR1 and CDR2 from the germline V gene are LNHNV and YYDKDF (reference sequence). CDR3 length: 16 amino acids. With 2 bases removed from V and 4 bases from J, the gap between germline ends came to 17 bases. Here the CDR3 DNA reads TGTGCCACCAGCAGATCCGGACAGACCCCTGGCACTGAAGCTTTCTTT. This gives the protein CATSRSGQTPGTEAFF. The full variable domain, completed using reference TRBV15 and TRBJ1-1, is DAMVIQNPRYQVTQFGKPVTLSCSQTLNHNVMYWYQQKSSQAPKLLFHYYDKDFNNEADTPDNFQSRRPNTSFCFLDIRSPGLGDTAMYLCATSRSGQTPGTEAFFGQGTRLTVV.

The chain has TRBV7-2 and TRBJ1-2; TRBD1 matches at 11 bases. Looked up from germline, CDR1 is SGHTA and CDR2 is FQGNSA. This CDR3 has 15 residues. Trimming removed 5 bases from V and 2 bases from J; junction bases left unmatched: 4. This chain's CDR3 is CASSADRGQNYGYTF. DNA of the CDR3: TGTGCCAGCAGCGCGGACAGGGGGCAGAACTATGGCTACACCTTC.

This chain uses TRBV7-2 with TRBJ2-3; 12 positions agree with TRBD2. V lost 1 base, J lost 4 bases, and 3 bases stayed unmatched. The length of the CDR3 is 16 residues. Germline-derived CDR1 and CDR2 are SGHTA and FQGNSA. The CDR3 reads CASSLEASGRADTQYF. Here the CDR3 DNA reads TGTGCCAGCAGCTTAGAGGCTAGCGGGAGGGCAGATACGCAGTATTTT.

The chain combines TRBV24-1 with TRBJ2-7; no clear D. Trimming removed 5 bases at V and 4 bases at J, with 5 bases between. CDR1 KGHDR and CDR2 SFDVKD come from the germline V gene. The CDR3 has 11 amino acids. The CDR3 loop is CATSAGYEQYF. The CDR3 coding sequence is TGTGCCACCAGTGCCGGGTACGAGCAGTACTTC.

CDR3 sequence (DNA): TGTGCCAGCAGTTACTCGTTTCAAGGCGGGGGCTACGAGCAGTACTTC. Translation gives CASSYSFQGGGYEQYF. V is TRBV6-5 and J is TRBJ2-7, with TRBD2 identical over 7 bases. The junction had 8 bases not matched to a gene; V was cut back by 0 bases and J by 3 bases. The germline V gene encodes CDR1 MNHEY and CDR2 SVGAGI. The CDR3 has 16 amino acids.

This clone was seen once. The genes are TRBV28 and TRBJ2-1; D is unresolved. The V gene's germline CDR1 is MDHEN and CDR2 SYDVKM. This CDR3 is 14 amino acids long. Trimming pared 7 bases from V and 7 bases from J, leaving 17 bases between. This chain's CDR3 is CASTSGVDRNEQFF. The CDR3 DNA sequence: TGTGCCAGCACCTCTGGGGTAGATCGGAATGAGCAGTTCTTC.

V usage is TRBV5-1 and J usage is TRBJ2-3; D is undetermined. Germline CDR1 SGHRS, CDR2 YFSETQ. This CDR3 contains 15 residues. With 0 bases removed from V and 0 bases from J, the gap between germline ends came to 8 bases. Here the CDR3 DNA reads TGCGCCAGCAGCTTGGATGGCAGGAGCACAGATACGCAGTATTTT. Amino acids: CASSLDGRSTDTQYF. Full variable domain (missing parts from reference TRBV5-1 and TRBJ2-3): KAGVTQTPRYLIKTRGQQVTLSCSPISGHRSVSWYQQTPGQGLQFLFEYFSETQRNKGNFPGRFSGRQFSNSRSEMNVSTLELGDSALYLCASSLDGRSTDTQYFGPGTRLTVL.

The rearrangement joins TRBV7-2 to TRBJ2-7, with TRBD2 matching 11 bases. The V gene end was trimmed by 5 bases and the J gene end by 13 bases; junction bases not matched to a gene: 7. Germline loops: CDR1 SGHTA, CDR2 FQGNSA. CDR3 length: 12 residues. The CDR3 spells CASSPYSGRGYF. The CDR3 coding sequence is TGTGCCAGCAGCCCCTATAGCGGGAGGGGTTACTTC.